This T cell receptor (beta chain) appears in the sequencing data of a study of shared clonotypes between healthy human individuals. The overall study: In total, the donors were two women and a few men aged 18 to 49.

The table came from immunoSEQ multiplex PCR; TCRdb's copy has only in-frame clones and leaves some out. The sample includes 400,000 to 500,000 clones, over 65% of them seen just once. Worth noting for this clone: The sample has other DNA sequences that encode this CDR3 too.

Germline CDR1 reads SGHRS; CDR2 reads YFSETQ. The CDR3 has 14 amino acids. Trimming left V 0 bases short and J 4 bases short, with 10 bases between. The chain recombines TRBV5-1 with TRBJ1-1, with TRBD1 as a possible D gene (6 bases). The sample comprised PBMCs. The receptor was derived from a woman aged 40 to 50 in good health. Some clones in this sample may be carry-over from other donors' samples. The CDR3 region has the DNA TGCGCCAGCAGCTTGGAGGGAGGGGGCACTGAAGCTTTCTTT. Translation: CASSLEGGGTEAFF.